This TCR beta chain was captured by sequencing in a study of blood T cell repertoires in COVID-19. Study-level information: PBMCs, B-cell-depleted T cells, or T cells provided the cDNA or gDNA that made up the material.

Authors' analysis steps: Reference gene primer amplification in the assay estimated nucleated cell counts. Libraries were prepared by immunoSEQ multiplex PCR; TCRdb keeps only in-frame clonotypes and omits some of them. V and J calls and clone size are given by that table; D and trimming were obtained from the DNA. The sample records some 130,000 clones, more than 75% being singletons. The CDR3 loop spans 13 amino acids. Germline CDR1 and CDR2: ENHRY and SYGVKD. The V gene lost 11 bases and the J gene lost 3 bases, with 15 bases spanning the gap. This TCR was recovered from a man aged 60 to 75 who had recovered from COVID-19. The specimen sequenced was peripheral blood. V usage is TRBV10-3 and J usage is TRBJ2-3; a possible D gene is TRBD2 (5 bases). The CDR3 sequence: CASRGPITDTQYF. DNA of the CDR3: TGTGCCTCCAGAGGGCCTATTACAGATACGCAGTATTTT.